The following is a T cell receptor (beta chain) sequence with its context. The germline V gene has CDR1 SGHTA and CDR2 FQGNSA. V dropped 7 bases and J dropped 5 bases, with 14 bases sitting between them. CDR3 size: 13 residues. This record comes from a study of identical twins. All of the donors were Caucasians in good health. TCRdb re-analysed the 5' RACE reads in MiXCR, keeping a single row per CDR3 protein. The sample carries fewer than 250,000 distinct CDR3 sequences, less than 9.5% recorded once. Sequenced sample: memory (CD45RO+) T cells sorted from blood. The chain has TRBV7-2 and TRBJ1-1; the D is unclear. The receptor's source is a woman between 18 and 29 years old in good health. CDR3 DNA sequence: TGTGCCAGCACATTAGACCCACAGACTGAAGCTTTCTTT. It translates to CASTLDPQTEAFF.